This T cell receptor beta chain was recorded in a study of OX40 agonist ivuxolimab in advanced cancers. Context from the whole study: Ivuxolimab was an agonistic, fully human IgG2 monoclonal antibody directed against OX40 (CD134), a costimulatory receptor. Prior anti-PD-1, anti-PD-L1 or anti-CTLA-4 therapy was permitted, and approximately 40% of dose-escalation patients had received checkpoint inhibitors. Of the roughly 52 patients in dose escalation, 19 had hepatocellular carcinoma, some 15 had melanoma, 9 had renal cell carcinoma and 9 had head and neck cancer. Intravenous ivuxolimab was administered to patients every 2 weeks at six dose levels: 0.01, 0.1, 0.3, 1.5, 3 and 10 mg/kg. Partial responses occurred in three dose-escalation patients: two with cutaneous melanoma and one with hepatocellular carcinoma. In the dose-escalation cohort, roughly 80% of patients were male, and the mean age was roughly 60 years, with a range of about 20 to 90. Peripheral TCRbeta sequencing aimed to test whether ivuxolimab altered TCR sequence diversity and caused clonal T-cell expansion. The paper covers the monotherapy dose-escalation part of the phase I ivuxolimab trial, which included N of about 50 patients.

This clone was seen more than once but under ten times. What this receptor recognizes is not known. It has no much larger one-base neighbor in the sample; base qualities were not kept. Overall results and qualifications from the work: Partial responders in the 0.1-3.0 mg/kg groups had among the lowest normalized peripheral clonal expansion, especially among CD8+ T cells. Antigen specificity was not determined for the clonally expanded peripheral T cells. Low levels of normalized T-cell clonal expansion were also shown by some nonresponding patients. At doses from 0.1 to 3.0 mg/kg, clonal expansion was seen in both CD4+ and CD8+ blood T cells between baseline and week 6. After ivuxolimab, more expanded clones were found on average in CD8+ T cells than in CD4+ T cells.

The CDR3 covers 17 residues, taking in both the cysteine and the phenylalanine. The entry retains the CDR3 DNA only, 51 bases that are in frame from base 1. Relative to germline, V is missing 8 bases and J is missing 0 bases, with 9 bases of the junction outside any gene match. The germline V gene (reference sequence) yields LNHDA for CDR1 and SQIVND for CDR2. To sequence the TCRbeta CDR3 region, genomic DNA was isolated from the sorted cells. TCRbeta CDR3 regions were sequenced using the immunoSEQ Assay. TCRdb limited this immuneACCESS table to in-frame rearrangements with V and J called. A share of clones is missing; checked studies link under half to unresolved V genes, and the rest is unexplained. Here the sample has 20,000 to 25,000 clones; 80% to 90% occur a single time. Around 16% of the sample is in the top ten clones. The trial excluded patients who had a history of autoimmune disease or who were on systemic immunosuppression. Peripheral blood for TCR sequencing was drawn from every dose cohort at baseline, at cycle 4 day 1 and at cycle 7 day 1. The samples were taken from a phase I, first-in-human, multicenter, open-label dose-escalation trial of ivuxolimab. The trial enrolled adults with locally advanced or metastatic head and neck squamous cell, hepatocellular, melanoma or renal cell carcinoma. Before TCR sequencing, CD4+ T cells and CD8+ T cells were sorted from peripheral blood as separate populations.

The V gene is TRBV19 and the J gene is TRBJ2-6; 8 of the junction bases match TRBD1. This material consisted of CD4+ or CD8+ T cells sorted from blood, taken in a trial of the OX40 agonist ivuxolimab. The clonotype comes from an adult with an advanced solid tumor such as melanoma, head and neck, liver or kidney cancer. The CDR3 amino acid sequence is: CASSTGAIGSGANVLTF. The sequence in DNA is TGTGCCAGTTCGACAGGGGCAATTGGCTCTGGGGCCAACGTCCTGACTTTC.